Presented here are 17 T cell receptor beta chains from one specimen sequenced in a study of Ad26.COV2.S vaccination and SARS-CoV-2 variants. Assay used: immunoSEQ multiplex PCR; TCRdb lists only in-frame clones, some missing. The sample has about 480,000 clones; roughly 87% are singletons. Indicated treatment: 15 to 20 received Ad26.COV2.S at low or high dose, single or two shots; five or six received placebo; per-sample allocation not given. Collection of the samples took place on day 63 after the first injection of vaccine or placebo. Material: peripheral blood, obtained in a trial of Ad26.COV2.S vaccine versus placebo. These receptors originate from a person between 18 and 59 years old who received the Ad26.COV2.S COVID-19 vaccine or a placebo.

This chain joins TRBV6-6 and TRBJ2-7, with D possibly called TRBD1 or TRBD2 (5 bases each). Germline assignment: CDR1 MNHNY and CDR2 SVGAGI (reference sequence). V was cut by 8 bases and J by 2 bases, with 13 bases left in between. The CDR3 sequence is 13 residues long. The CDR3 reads CASSPGPPYEQYF. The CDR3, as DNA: TGTGCCAGCTCGCCGGGGCCCCCCTACGAGCAGTACTTC.

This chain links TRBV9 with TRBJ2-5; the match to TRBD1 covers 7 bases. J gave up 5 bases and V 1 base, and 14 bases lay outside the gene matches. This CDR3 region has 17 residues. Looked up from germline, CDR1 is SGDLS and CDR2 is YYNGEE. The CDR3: CASSVINRDSILETQYF. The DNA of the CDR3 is TGTGCCAGCAGCGTAATCAACCGGGACAGCATCTTGGAGACCCAGTACTTC.

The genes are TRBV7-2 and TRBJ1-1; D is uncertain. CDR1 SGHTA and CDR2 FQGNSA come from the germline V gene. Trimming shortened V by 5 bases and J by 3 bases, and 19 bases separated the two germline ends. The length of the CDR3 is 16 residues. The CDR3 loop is CASSPEAGRWYTEAFF. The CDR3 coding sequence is TGTGCCAGCAGCCCGGAGGCGGGTAGGTGGTACACTGAAGCTTTCTTT.

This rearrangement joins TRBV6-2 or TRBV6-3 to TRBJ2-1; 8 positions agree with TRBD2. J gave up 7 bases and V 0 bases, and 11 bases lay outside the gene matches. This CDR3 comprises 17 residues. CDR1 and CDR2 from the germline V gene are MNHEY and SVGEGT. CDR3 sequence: CASSYSTAGGLWNEQFF. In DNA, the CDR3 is TGTGCCAGCAGTTACTCGACGGCGGGAGGACTGTGGAATGAGCAGTTCTTC.

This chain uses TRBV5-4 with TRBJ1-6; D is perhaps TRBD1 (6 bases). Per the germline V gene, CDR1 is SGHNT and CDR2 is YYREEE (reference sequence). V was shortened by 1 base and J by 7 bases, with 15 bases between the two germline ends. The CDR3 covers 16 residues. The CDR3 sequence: CASSLNNRVGNSPLHF. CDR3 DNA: TGTGCCAGCAGCTTGAACAACAGGGTGGGAAATTCACCCCTCCACTTT.

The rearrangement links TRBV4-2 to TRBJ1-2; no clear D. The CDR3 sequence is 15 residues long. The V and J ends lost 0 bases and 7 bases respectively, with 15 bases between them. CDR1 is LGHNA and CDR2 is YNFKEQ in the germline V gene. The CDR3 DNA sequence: TGTGCCAGCAGCCAAGAGGGGAGTAGGGTCGCTGGCTACACCTTC. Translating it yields CASSQEGSRVAGYTF.

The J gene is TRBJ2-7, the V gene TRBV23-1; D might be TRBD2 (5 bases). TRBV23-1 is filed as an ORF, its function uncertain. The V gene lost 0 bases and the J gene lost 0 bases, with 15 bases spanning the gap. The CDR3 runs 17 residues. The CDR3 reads CASSQSLGDTSSYEQYF. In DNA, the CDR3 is TGCGCCAGCAGTCAATCGTTGGGAGACACCAGCTCCTACGAGCAGTACTTC.

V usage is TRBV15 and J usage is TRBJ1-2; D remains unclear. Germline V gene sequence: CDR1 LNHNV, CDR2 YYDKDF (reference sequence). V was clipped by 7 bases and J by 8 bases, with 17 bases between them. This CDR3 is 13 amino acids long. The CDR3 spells CATNSYEGGGYTF. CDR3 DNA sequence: TGTGCCACCAATTCCTACGAGGGAGGCGGCTACACCTTC.

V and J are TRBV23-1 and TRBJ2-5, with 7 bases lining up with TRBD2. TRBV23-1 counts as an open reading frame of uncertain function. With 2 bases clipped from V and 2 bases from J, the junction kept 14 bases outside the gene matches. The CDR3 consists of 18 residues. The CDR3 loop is CASSQPGEGISPQETQYF. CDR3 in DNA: TGCGCCAGCAGTCAACCGGGGGAGGGCATCTCGCCTCAAGAGACCCAGTACTTC.

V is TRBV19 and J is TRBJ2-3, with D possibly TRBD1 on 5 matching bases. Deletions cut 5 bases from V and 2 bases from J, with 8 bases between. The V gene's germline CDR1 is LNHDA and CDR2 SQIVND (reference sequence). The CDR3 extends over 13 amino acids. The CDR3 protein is CASSEGVTDTQYF. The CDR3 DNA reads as TGTGCCAGTAGTGAAGGGGTCACAGATACGCAGTATTTT.

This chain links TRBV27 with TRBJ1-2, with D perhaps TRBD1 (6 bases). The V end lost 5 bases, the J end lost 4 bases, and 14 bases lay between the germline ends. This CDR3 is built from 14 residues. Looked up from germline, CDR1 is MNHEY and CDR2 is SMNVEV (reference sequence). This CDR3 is CASSLNRDLYGYTF. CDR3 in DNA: TGTGCCAGCAGTCTAAACAGGGACCTCTATGGCTACACCTTC.

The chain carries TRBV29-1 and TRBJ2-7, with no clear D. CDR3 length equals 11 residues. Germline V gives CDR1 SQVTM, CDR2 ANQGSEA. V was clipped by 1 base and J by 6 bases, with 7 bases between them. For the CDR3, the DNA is TGCAGCGTTGAAGTGGAGCTCGAGCAGTACTTC. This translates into CSVEVELEQYF.

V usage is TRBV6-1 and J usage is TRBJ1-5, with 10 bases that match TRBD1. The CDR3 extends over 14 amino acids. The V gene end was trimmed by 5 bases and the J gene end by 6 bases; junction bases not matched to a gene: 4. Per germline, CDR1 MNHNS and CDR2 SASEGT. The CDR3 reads CASSWDRGGQPQHF. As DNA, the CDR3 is TGTGCCAGCAGTTGGGACAGGGGTGGTCAGCCCCAGCATTTT.

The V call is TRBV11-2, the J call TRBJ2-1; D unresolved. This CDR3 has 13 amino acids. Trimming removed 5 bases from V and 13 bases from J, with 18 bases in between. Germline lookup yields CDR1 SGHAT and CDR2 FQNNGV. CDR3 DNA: TGTGCCAGCAGCGGAACCTCACAATTGGAACAGTTCTTC. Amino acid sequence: CASSGTSQLEQFF.

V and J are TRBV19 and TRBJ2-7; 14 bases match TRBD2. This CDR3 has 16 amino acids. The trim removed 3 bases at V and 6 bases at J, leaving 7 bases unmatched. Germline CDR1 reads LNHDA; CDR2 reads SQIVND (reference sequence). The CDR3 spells CASSILGTSGSVEQYF. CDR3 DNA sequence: TGTGCCAGTAGTATCCTCGGGACTAGCGGGAGCGTCGAGCAGTACTTC.

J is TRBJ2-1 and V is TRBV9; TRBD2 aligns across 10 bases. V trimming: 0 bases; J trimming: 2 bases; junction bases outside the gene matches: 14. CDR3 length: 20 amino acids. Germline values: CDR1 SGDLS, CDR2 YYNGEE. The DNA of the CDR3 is TGTGCCAGCAGCGTAGGTCCCCCGGGACTAGCGACTAAAACCTACAATGAGCAGTTCTTC. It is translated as CASSVGPPGLATKTYNEQFF.

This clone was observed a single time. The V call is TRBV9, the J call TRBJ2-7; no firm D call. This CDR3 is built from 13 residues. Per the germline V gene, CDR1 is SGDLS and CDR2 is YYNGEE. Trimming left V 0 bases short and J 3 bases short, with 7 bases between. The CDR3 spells CASSVVSGYEQYF. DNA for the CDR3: TGTGCCAGCAGCGTAGTGTCGGGCTACGAGCAGTACTTC.